The rows below give T cell receptor beta chains drawn from one sample of a study of glioma-infiltrating T cells after dendritic cell vaccination. Clones were sequenced by immunoSEQ multiplex PCR, and TCRdb holds only the in-frame ones, with some missing. The sample contains tens of thousands of clones, more than 75% of which appear only once. The material sequenced was blood, taken after dendritic cell vaccination. These receptors were taken from a human donor with glioblastoma. Both conserved end residues are part of each CDR3. Each record gives: J gene, D gene, V gene, clone size, CDR3 protein, CDR3 DNA. D genes are given only for firm matches. Clone size, where shown, is once, few, many, or a class for clones that have expanded.

TRBJ2-3 TRBD1 TRBV7-6 NA CASSSPRTGEMEDTQYF TGTGCCAGCAGCTCCCCCCGGACAGGGGAAATGGAAGATACGCAGTATTTT
TRBJ2-2 TRBD2 TRBV4-2 NA CASSQEAAGGGTGELFF TGTGCCAGCAGCCAAGAAGCAGCGGGAGGCGGGACCGGGGAGCTGTTTTTT
TRBJ1-2 NA TRBV5-4 NA CASSRGDGLNYGYTF TGTGCCAGCAGCCGGGGGGACGGACTTAACTATGGCTACACCTTC
TRBJ1-5 NA TRBV29-1 NA CSVGGSGPQHF TGCAGCGTGGGGGGATCGGGGCCCCAGCATTTT
TRBJ2-3 TRBD2 TRBV30 NA CAWSGEAGELTDTQYF TGTGCCTGGAGTGGAGAAGCGGGAGAATTGACAGATACGCAGTATTTT
TRBJ2-1 TRBD2 TRBV9 NA CASSFGTSGNNEQFF TGTGCCAGCAGCTTCGGGACTAGCGGGAACAATGAGCAGTTCTTC
TRBJ1-2 NA TRBV29-1 NA CSVEESRGYTF TGCAGCGTTGAAGAATCTCGGGGCTACACCTTC
TRBJ2-2 TRBD2 TRBV6-1 NA CASIAGTNTGELFF TGTGCCAGCATAGCGGGGACGAACACCGGGGAGCTGTTTTTT
TRBJ2-3 NA TRBV2 NA CASSFRGTDTQYF TGTGCCAGCAGTTTTAGGGGAACAGATACGCAGTATTTT
TRBJ2-7 TRBD1 TRBV30 NA CAWSRDSPYEQYF TGTGCCTGGAGCCGGGACAGTCCCTACGAGCAGTACTTC
TRBJ2-5 TRBD1 TRBV5-6 NA CASSVDRVAETQYF TGTGCCAGCAGCGTGGACAGGGTTGCAGAGACCCAGTACTTC
TRBJ2-5 NA TRBV18 once CASSLHREETQYF TGTGCCAGCTCATTGCACAGGGAGGAGACCCAGTACTTC
TRBJ2-7 NA TRBV27 NA CASSFGQSSSYEQYF TGTGCCAGCAGTTTCGGACAGAGTTCCTCCTACGAGCAGTACTTC
TRBJ2-7 NA TRBV21-1 NA CASSKGGTLYEQYF TGTGCCAGCAGCAAAGGTGGGACTCTATACGAGCAGTACTTC
TRBJ2-7 NA TRBV27 NA CASMQGGMNEQYF TGTGCCAGCATGCAGGGCGGGATGAACGAGCAGTACTTC
TRBJ2-5 NA TRBV9 NA CASSVGGGRTETQYF TGTGCCAGCAGCGTAGGCGGGGGCCGAACGGAGACCCAGTACTTC
TRBJ2-1 TRBD2 TRBV9 once CASSATSGHNEQFF TGTGCCAGCAGCGCCACTAGCGGGCATAATGAGCAGTTCTTC
TRBJ2-7 TRBD1 TRBV6-6 NA CASSYALGQGREQYF TGTGCCAGCAGTTACGCTCTAGGACAGGGAAGGGAGCAGTACTTC
TRBJ1-4 NA TRBV7-8 NA CASSLIGEKLFF TGTGCCAGCAGCTTAATCGGGGAAAAACTGTTTTTT
TRBJ2-2 NA TRBV10-2 NA CASSRGDTGELFF TGCGCCAGCAGCAGGGGTGACACCGGGGAGCTGTTTTTT
TRBJ2-6 NA TRBV6-1 NA CASLQHSGANVLTF TGTGCCAGTCTACAGCACTCTGGGGCCAACGTCCTGACTTTC
TRBJ2-1 NA TRBV7-6 NA CASSRRYGTYNEQFF TGTGCCAGCAGCCGTCGTTACGGGACCTACAATGAGCAGTTCTTC
TRBJ2-2 TRBD2 TRBV13 NA CASSSLSGTNTGELFF TGTGCCAGCAGCTCTCTAAGCGGGACGAACACCGGGGAGCTGTTTTTT
TRBJ1-1 TRBD1 TRBV6-1 NA CASRHKTGGPTEAFF TGTGCCAGCAGGCATAAGACAGGGGGGCCCACTGAAGCTTTCTTT
TRBJ1-1 NA TRBV6-4 NA CASSGTGSTEAFF TGTGCCAGCAGTGGAACAGGAAGCACTGAAGCTTTCTTT
TRBJ2-2 NA TRBV6-6 NA CASSSQGNTGELFF TGTGCCAGCTCTTCGCAGGGGAACACCGGGGAGCTGTTTTTT
TRBJ2-3 NA TRBV6-5 NA CATRDPGGRTDTQYF TGTGCCACACGGGACCCCGGGGGTCGGACAGATACGCAGTATTTT
TRBJ1-1 NA TRBV6-1 NA CASSEAIGGEYGEAFF TGTGCCAGCAGTGAAGCAATAGGGGGGGAGTATGGTGAAGCTTTCTTT
TRBJ2-7 NA TRBV4-3 few CASSQILLAGEQYF TGCGCCAGCAGCCAAATTCTGCTAGCTGGGGAGCAGTACTTC
TRBJ1-5 NA TRBV7-2 NA CASTISGISNQPQHF TGTGCCAGCACCATATCAGGGATCAGCAATCAGCCCCAGCATTTT
TRBJ1-6 NA TRBV5-1 NA CASSLVQEDSPLHF TGCGCCAGCAGCTTGGTGCAGGAGGATTCACCCCTCCACTTT
TRBJ1-3 NA TRBV18 NA CASSPGQPISGNTIYF TGTGCCAGCTCACCTGGACAGCCTATCTCTGGAAACACCATATATTTT
TRBJ1-1 TRBD1 TRBV6-5 NA CASSTGGRTEAFF TGTGCCAGCAGTACAGGGGGCAGGACTGAAGCTTTCTTT
TRBJ2-7 TRBD1 TRBV7-6 once CASSLEVRGSSYEQYF TGTGCCAGCAGCTTAGAGGTCAGGGGGAGCTCCTACGAGCAGTACTTC
TRBJ2-4 NA TRBV27 NA CASSLSGAPAKNIQYF TGTGCCAGCAGTTTATCAGGGGCGCCGGCCAAAAACATTCAGTACTTC
TRBJ2-7 NA TRBV6-1 NA CASSERESYEQYF TGTGCCAGCAGTGAACGGGAGTCCTACGAGCAGTACTTC